The rows below give T cell receptor beta chains drawn from one sample of a study of blood T cell repertoires in COVID-19. Assay used: immunoSEQ multiplex PCR; TCRdb lists only in-frame clones, some missing. The table has 40,000 to 50,000 clones, about 85% seen once. Sequenced sample: peripheral blood. Source of these receptors: a human donor in a cohort sampled during active COVID-19. The CDR3 runs from the conserved cysteine through the conserved F or W. A D gene is named only where the DNA matches it firmly. Only part of the rows carry a size: once, few, many, or a class if the clone is expanded.

v_call: TRBV7-6; j_call: TRBJ2-1; clone_size: once; d_call: .; cdr3_aa: CASSFSGDSYNEQFF; cdr3_nt: TGTGCCAGCAGCTTTTCGGGAGACTCCTACAATGAGCAGTTCTTC
v_call: TRBV27; j_call: TRBJ2-3; clone_size: .; d_call: .; cdr3_aa: CASSLRRISTDTQYF; cdr3_nt: TGTGCCAGCAGTTTAAGGAGGATAAGCACAGATACGCAGTATTTT
v_call: TRBV18; j_call: TRBJ2-1; clone_size: .; d_call: .; cdr3_aa: CASSPAQGHNEQFF; cdr3_nt: TGTGCCAGCTCACCGGCACAGGGTCACAATGAGCAGTTCTTC
v_call: TRBV3-1/TRBV3-2; j_call: TRBJ2-5; clone_size: .; d_call: .; cdr3_aa: CASSPLQRVETQYF; cdr3_nt: TGTGCCAGCAGTCCACTTCAGCGGGTGGAGACCCAGTACTTC
v_call: TRBV6-2/TRBV6-3; j_call: TRBJ2-3; clone_size: .; d_call: .; cdr3_aa: CASSYGHHTDTQYF; cdr3_nt: TGTGCCAGCAGTTATGGGCACCACACAGATACGCAGTATTTT
v_call: TRBV7-9; j_call: TRBJ1-6; clone_size: .; d_call: .; cdr3_aa: CASSLDRDGTLLHF; cdr3_nt: TGTGCCAGCAGCTTAGATAGGGACGGGACACTCCTCCACTTT
v_call: TRBV12-3/TRBV12-4; j_call: TRBJ2-3; clone_size: .; d_call: .; cdr3_aa: CASSLVGGTQYF; cdr3_nt: TGTGCCAGCAGTTTGGTGGGGGGTACGCAGTATTTT
v_call: TRBV28; j_call: TRBJ2-7; clone_size: once; d_call: TRBD2; cdr3_aa: CASSFWAGGYEQYF; cdr3_nt: TGTGCCAGCAGTTTCTGGGCGGGAGGCTACGAGCAGTACTTC
v_call: TRBV7-3; j_call: TRBJ2-7; clone_size: .; d_call: .; cdr3_aa: CASSRQLGEEQYF; cdr3_nt: TGTGCCAGCAGCCGCCAGCTGGGCGAGGAGCAGTACTTC
v_call: TRBV6-5; j_call: TRBJ2-2; clone_size: .; d_call: TRBD2; cdr3_aa: CATAGGGQNTGELFF; cdr3_nt: TGTGCCACCGCGGGGGGGGGACAAAACACCGGGGAGCTGTTTTTT
v_call: TRBV27; j_call: TRBJ2-3; clone_size: .; d_call: .; cdr3_aa: CASGFLWEDATDTQYF; cdr3_nt: TGTGCCAGTGGGTTCCTTTGGGAGGATGCGACAGATACGCAGTATTTT
v_call: TRBV12-3/TRBV12-4; j_call: TRBJ2-5; clone_size: .; d_call: .; cdr3_aa: CASSLRRQETQYF; cdr3_nt: TGTGCCAGCAGTTTACGGCGGCAAGAGACCCAGTACTTC
v_call: TRBV7-8; j_call: TRBJ1-2; clone_size: .; d_call: .; cdr3_aa: CASSPGGGPGYTF; cdr3_nt: TGTGCCAGCAGCCCTGGGGGAGGGCCCGGCTACACCTTC
v_call: TRBV5-1; j_call: TRBJ2-3; clone_size: .; d_call: TRBD2; cdr3_aa: CASSLAGVAGGSTDTQYF; cdr3_nt: TGCGCCAGCAGCTTGGCCGGGGTAGCGGGGGGCAGCACAGATACGCAGTATTTT
v_call: TRBV7-3; j_call: TRBJ2-2; clone_size: once; d_call: .; cdr3_aa: CASSSRFNRELFF; cdr3_nt: TGTGCCAGCAGCTCTAGGTTCAACCGGGAGCTGTTTTTT
v_call: TRBV7-3; j_call: TRBJ2-2; clone_size: .; d_call: TRBD2; cdr3_aa: CASSLTSGGSAGELFF; cdr3_nt: TGTGCCAGCAGCTTAACGTCAGGCGGGAGCGCCGGGGAGCTGTTTTTT
v_call: TRBV2; j_call: TRBJ2-7; clone_size: .; d_call: TRBD1; cdr3_aa: CASSARQGASREQYF; cdr3_nt: TGTGCCAGCAGTGCTAGACAGGGGGCGTCCCGCGAGCAGTACTTC
v_call: TRBV28; j_call: TRBJ2-7; clone_size: .; d_call: .; cdr3_aa: CASTYQGAGYYEQYF; cdr3_nt: TGTGCCAGCACCTATCAAGGGGCGGGGTACTACGAGCAGTACTTC
v_call: TRBV28; j_call: TRBJ2-3; clone_size: .; d_call: .; cdr3_aa: CATKATVGTDTQYF; cdr3_nt: TGTGCCACCAAAGCGACAGTCGGCACAGATACGCAGTATTTT
v_call: TRBV21-1; j_call: TRBJ2-7; clone_size: .; d_call: .; cdr3_aa: CASSRLGQGAIPSYEQYF; cdr3_nt: TGTGCCAGCAGCAGACTAGGACAGGGGGCGATCCCATCCTACGAGCAGTACTTC
v_call: TRBV7-3; j_call: TRBJ1-1; clone_size: .; d_call: TRBD1; cdr3_aa: CASSLVLAQGETEAFF; cdr3_nt: TGTGCCAGCAGCTTAGTCTTGGCACAGGGGGAAACTGAAGCTTTCTTT
v_call: TRBV7-2; j_call: TRBJ2-6; clone_size: .; d_call: TRBD2; cdr3_aa: CASSPGGNSGANVLTF; cdr3_nt: TGTGCCAGCAGCCCGGGGGGGAATTCTGGGGCCAACGTCCTGACTTTC
v_call: TRBV19; j_call: TRBJ1-1; clone_size: .; d_call: .; cdr3_aa: CASSTPPEGMNTEAFF; cdr3_nt: TGTGCCAGTAGTACGCCCCCTGAGGGAATGAACACTGAAGCTTTCTTT
v_call: TRBV5-6; j_call: TRBJ2-1; clone_size: .; d_call: .; cdr3_aa: CASSLPAGSTPYNEQFF; cdr3_nt: TGTGCCAGCAGCCTCCCCGCCGGGAGTACGCCCTACAATGAGCAGTTCTTC
v_call: TRBV30; j_call: TRBJ2-7; clone_size: .; d_call: TRBD1; cdr3_aa: CAWGPGGYEQYF; cdr3_nt: TGTGCCTGGGGTCCAGGGGGCTACGAGCAGTACTTC
v_call: TRBV19; j_call: TRBJ2-1; clone_size: .; d_call: .; cdr3_aa: CASHSGAPTYNEQFF; cdr3_nt: TGTGCCAGCCATTCAGGGGCGCCGACCTACAATGAGCAGTTCTTC
v_call: TRBV20-1; j_call: TRBJ1-5; clone_size: .; d_call: .; cdr3_aa: CSASADIRNQPQHF; cdr3_nt: TGCAGTGCTAGTGCGGACATTCGCAATCAGCCCCAGCATTTT
v_call: TRBV5-1; j_call: TRBJ2-4; clone_size: .; d_call: .; cdr3_aa: CASSLGGPTRNIQYF; cdr3_nt: TGCGCCAGCAGCTTGGGGGGGCCGACGAGAAACATTCAGTACTTC
v_call: TRBV12-2; j_call: TRBJ1-2; clone_size: .; d_call: .; cdr3_aa: CASRLGDSLCWGYTF; cdr3_nt: TGTGCAAGTCGCTTAGGGGACAGCCTGTGTTGGGGCTACACCTTC
v_call: TRBV7-8; j_call: TRBJ2-1; clone_size: .; d_call: TRBD1; cdr3_aa: CASNREAFGRQGEQFF; cdr3_nt: TGTGCCAGCAACAGAGAGGCATTCGGCAGACAGGGGGAGCAGTTCTTC
v_call: TRBV3-1/TRBV3-2; j_call: TRBJ2-3; clone_size: .; d_call: TRBD2; cdr3_aa: CASSQPPGRESDTQYF; cdr3_nt: TGTGCCAGCAGCCAACCTCCTGGGAGGGAGTCAGATACGCAGTATTTT
v_call: TRBV30; j_call: TRBJ1-6; clone_size: .; d_call: TRBD1; cdr3_aa: CAARDRGKGPLHF; cdr3_nt: TGTGCCGCCAGGGACAGGGGAAAGGGGCCCCTCCACTTT
v_call: TRBV7-2; j_call: TRBJ1-1; clone_size: .; d_call: .; cdr3_aa: CASSLSVSNTEAFF; cdr3_nt: TGTGCCAGCAGCTTGAGTGTTTCGAACACTGAAGCTTTCTTT
v_call: TRBV2; j_call: TRBJ2-1; clone_size: .; d_call: TRBD2; cdr3_aa: CASRSGTGQYEQFF; cdr3_nt: TGTGCCAGCAGAAGCGGGACGGGGCAATATGAGCAGTTCTTC
v_call: TRBV2; j_call: TRBJ1-5; clone_size: few; d_call: TRBD1; cdr3_aa: CASSPDRVDQPQHF; cdr3_nt: TGTGCCAGCAGTCCGGACAGGGTGGATCAGCCCCAGCATTTT
v_call: TRBV5-1; j_call: TRBJ1-5; clone_size: .; d_call: .; cdr3_aa: CASSWGVGNQPQHF; cdr3_nt: TGCGCCAGCAGCTGGGGGGTAGGCAATCAGCCCCAGCATTTT
v_call: TRBV6-2/TRBV6-3; j_call: TRBJ1-4; clone_size: .; d_call: .; cdr3_aa: CASSYSLQGLPNEKLFF; cdr3_nt: TGTGCCAGCAGTTACTCGTTACAGGGCCTTCCGAATGAAAAACTGTTTTTT
v_call: TRBV7-9; j_call: TRBJ1-4; clone_size: .; d_call: .; cdr3_aa: CASSPGMANEKLFF; cdr3_nt: TGTGCCAGCAGCCCAGGGATGGCTAATGAAAAACTGTTTTTT
v_call: TRBV2; j_call: TRBJ2-3; clone_size: .; d_call: TRBD2; cdr3_aa: CASRAPLAGESTDTQYF; cdr3_nt: TGTGCCAGCAGAGCCCCCCTAGCGGGAGAAAGCACAGATACGCAGTATTTT
v_call: TRBV5-1; j_call: TRBJ1-1; clone_size: .; d_call: .; cdr3_aa: CASSVQGWDTEAFF; cdr3_nt: TGCGCCAGCAGCGTGCAGGGTTGGGACACTGAAGCTTTCTTT
v_call: TRBV29-1; j_call: TRBJ1-4; clone_size: .; d_call: .; cdr3_aa: CSVLQTSNEKLFF; cdr3_nt: TGCAGCGTTTTACAGACTAGTAATGAAAAACTGTTTTTT
v_call: TRBV4-2; j_call: TRBJ2-1; clone_size: .; d_call: TRBD1; cdr3_aa: CASSQVPGQPYNEQFF; cdr3_nt: TGTGCCAGCAGCCAAGTTCCGGGACAGCCGTACAATGAGCAGTTCTTC
v_call: TRBV6-1; j_call: TRBJ1-1; clone_size: .; d_call: TRBD1; cdr3_aa: CASSELDRGNTEAFF; cdr3_nt: TGTGCCAGCAGTGAACTAGACAGGGGCAACACTGAAGCTTTCTTT
v_call: TRBV6-5; j_call: TRBJ1-2; clone_size: .; d_call: TRBD1; cdr3_aa: CASRLTGGDYGYTF; cdr3_nt: TGTGCCAGCAGATTAACAGGGGGCGACTATGGCTACACCTTC
v_call: TRBV4-3; j_call: TRBJ1-5; clone_size: .; d_call: .; cdr3_aa: CASSQEWGTNQPQHF; cdr3_nt: TGCGCCAGCAGCCAAGAATGGGGGACAAATCAGCCCCAGCATTTT
v_call: TRBV4-1; j_call: TRBJ1-6; clone_size: .; d_call: .; cdr3_aa: CASSQAVGGNSPLHF; cdr3_nt: TGCGCCAGCAGCCAGGCCGTGGGGGGGAATTCACCCCTCCACTTT
v_call: TRBV29-1; j_call: TRBJ1-1; clone_size: .; d_call: .; cdr3_aa: CSVGKETGNTEAFF; cdr3_nt: TGCAGCGTTGGAAAGGAGACAGGGAACACTGAAGCTTTCTTT
v_call: TRBV19; j_call: TRBJ1-5; clone_size: few; d_call: TRBD1; cdr3_aa: CASTQGVGNQPQHF; cdr3_nt: TGTGCCAGTACCCAGGGGGTGGGCAATCAGCCCCAGCATTTT
v_call: TRBV28; j_call: TRBJ1-5; clone_size: .; d_call: .; cdr3_aa: CASSLDRNNQPQHF; cdr3_nt: TGTGCCAGCAGCCTAGACAGGAACAATCAGCCCCAGCATTTT
v_call: TRBV19; j_call: TRBJ1-4; clone_size: .; d_call: TRBD1; cdr3_aa: CASRHRDREKLFF; cdr3_nt: TGTGCCAGTAGACACCGGGACAGGGAAAAACTGTTTTTT
v_call: TRBV24-1; j_call: TRBJ1-6; clone_size: .; d_call: TRBD1; cdr3_aa: CATSDLTGVGSPLHF; cdr3_nt: TGTGCCACCAGTGATCTTACAGGGGTAGGTTCACCCCTCCACTTT
v_call: TRBV2; j_call: TRBJ1-1; clone_size: .; d_call: TRBD1; cdr3_aa: CASRYRGVSTEAFF; cdr3_nt: TGTGCCAGCAGATACAGGGGTGTGAGCACTGAAGCTTTCTTT